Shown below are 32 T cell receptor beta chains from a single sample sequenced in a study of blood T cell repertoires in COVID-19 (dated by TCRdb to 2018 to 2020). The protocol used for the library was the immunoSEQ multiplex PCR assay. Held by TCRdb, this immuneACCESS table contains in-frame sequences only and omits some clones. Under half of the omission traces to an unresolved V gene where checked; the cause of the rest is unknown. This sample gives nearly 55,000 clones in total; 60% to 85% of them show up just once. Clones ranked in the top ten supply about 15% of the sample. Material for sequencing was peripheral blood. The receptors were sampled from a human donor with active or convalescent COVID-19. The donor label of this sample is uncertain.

The CDR3 is CASSSGDAISYEQYF. The CDR3 DNA is TGTGCCAGCAGCTCAGGGGATGCTATTTCCTACGAGCAGTACTTC. This chain joins TRBV7-9 and TRBJ2-7; D may be TRBD1 (6 bases). CDR1 is SEHNR, CDR2 FQNEAQ, per germline (reference sequence). Trimming took 4 bases from V and 1 from J, leaving 14 bases between them. CDR3 length equals 15 residues. The full variable domain, completed using reference TRBV7-9 and TRBJ2-7, is DTGVSQNPRHKITKRGQNVTFRCDPISEHNRLYWYRQTLGQGPEFLTYFQNEAQLEKSRLLSDRFSAERPKGSFSTLEIQRTEQGDSAMYLCASSSGDAISYEQYFGPGTRLTVT.

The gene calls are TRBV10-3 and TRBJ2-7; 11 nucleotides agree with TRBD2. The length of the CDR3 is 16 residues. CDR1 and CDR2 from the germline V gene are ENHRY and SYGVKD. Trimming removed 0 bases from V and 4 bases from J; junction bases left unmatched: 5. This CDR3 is CAISESTSGRLYEQYF. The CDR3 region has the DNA TGTGCCATCAGTGAGTCTACTAGCGGGAGACTGTACGAGCAGTACTTC.

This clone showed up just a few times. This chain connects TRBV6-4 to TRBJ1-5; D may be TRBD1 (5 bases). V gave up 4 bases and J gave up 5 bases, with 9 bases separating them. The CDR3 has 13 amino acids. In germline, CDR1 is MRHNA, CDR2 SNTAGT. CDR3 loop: CASSGGEDQPQHF. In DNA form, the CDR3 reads TGTGCCAGCAGTGGAGGGGAGGATCAGCCCCAGCATTTT.

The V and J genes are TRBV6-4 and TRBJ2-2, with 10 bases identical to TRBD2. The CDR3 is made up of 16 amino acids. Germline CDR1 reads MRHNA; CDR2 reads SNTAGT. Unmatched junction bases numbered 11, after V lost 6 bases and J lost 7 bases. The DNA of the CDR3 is TGTGCCAGCAGACCAGGGGGACTAGCGTCGGACGGGGAGCTGTTTTTT. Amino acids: CASRPGGLASDGELFF.

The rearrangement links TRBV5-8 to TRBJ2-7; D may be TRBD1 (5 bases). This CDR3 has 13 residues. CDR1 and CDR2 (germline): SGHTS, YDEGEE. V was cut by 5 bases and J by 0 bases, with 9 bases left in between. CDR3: CASRDIVSYEQYF. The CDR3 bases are TGTGCCAGCAGGGACATCGTCTCCTACGAGCAGTACTTC.

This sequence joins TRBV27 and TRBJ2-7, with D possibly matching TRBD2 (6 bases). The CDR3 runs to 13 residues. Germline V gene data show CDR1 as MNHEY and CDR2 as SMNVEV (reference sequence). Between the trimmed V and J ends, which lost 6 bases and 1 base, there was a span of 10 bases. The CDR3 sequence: CASSPGRSYEQYF. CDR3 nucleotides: TGTGCCAGCAGCCCCGGGAGATCCTACGAGCAGTACTTC.

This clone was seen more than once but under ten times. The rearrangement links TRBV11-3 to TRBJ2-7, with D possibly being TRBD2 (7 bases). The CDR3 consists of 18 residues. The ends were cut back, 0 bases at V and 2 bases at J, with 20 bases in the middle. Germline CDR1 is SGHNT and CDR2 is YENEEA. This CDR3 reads CASSLEQGGGEGTYEQYF. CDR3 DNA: TGTGCCAGCAGCTTAGAACAAGGAGGGGGGGAAGGGACCTACGAGCAGTACTTC.

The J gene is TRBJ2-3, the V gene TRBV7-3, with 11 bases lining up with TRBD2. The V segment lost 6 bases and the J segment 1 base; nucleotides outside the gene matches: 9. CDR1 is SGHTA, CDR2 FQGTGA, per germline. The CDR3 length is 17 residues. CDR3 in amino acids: CASRIAGGRLGTDTQYF. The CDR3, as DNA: TGTGCCAGCAGGATAGCGGGAGGGAGGCTTGGCACAGATACGCAGTATTTT. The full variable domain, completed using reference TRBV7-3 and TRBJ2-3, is GAGVSQTPSNKVTEKGKYVELRCDPISGHTALYWYRQSLGQGPEFLIYFQGTGAADDSGLPNDRFFAVRPEGSVSTLKIQRTERGDSAVYLCASRIAGGRLGTDTQYFGPGTRLTVL.

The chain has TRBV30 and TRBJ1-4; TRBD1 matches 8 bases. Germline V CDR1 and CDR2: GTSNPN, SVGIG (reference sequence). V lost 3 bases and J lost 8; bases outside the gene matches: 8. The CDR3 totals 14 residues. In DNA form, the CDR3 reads TGTGCCTGGAGACTAGGACAGGGCGGAGAAAAACTGTTTTTT. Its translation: CAWRLGQGGEKLFF.

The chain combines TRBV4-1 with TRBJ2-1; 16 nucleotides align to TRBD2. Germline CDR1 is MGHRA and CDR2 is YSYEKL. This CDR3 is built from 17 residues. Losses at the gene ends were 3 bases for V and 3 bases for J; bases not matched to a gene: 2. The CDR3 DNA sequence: TGCGCCAGCAGCCAGGGACTAGCGGGAGGGGGCTACAATGAGCAGTTCTTC. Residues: CASSQGLAGGGYNEQFF.

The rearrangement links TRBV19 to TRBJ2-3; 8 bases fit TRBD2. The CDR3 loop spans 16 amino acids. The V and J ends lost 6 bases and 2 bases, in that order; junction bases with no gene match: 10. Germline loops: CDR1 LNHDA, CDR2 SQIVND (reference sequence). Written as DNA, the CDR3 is TGTGCCAGTAGATCCGGGGGGGGCGCCTACACAGATACGCAGTATTTT. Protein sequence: CASRSGGGAYTDTQYF.

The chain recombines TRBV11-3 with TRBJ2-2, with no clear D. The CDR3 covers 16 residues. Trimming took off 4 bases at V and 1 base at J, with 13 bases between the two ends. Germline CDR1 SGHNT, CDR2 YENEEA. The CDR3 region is CASSSGERRNTGELFF. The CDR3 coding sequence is TGTGCCAGCAGCTCAGGCGAAAGGCGGAACACCGGGGAGCTGTTTTTT.

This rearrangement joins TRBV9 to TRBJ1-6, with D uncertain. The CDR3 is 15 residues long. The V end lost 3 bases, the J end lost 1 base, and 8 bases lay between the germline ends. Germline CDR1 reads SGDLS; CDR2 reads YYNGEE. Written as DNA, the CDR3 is TGTGCCAGCAGCGGGAGGGAGTCCTATAATTCACCCCTCCACTTT. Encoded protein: CASSGRESYNSPLHF.

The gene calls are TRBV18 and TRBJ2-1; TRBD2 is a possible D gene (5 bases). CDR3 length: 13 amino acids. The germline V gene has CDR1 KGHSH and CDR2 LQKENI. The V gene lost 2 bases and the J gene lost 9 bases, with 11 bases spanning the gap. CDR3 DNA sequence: TGTGCCAGCTCACCAACCGGGATCGGTGAGCAGTTCTTC. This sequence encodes CASSPTGIGEQFF.

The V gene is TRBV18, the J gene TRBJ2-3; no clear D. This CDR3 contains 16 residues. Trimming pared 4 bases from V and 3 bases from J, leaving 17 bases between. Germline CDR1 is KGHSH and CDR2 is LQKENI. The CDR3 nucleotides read TGTGCCAGCTCACGTGTGAGCACCACCTTGACAGATACGCAGTATTTT. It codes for CASSRVSTTLTDTQYF.

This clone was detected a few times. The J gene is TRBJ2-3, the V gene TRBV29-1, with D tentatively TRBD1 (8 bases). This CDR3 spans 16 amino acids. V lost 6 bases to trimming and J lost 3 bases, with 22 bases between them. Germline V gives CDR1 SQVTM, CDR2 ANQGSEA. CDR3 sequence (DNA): TGCAGCGTCAATCCCCCCAACAGGGGGGGAACAGATACGCAGTATTTT. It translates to CSVNPPNRGGTDTQYF.

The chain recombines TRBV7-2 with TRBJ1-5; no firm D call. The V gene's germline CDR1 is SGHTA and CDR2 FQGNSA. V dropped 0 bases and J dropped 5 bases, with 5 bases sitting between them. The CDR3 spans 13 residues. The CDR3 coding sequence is TGTGCCAGCAGCTTAGCCCTTGATCAGCCCCAGCATTTT. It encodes CASSLALDQPQHF.

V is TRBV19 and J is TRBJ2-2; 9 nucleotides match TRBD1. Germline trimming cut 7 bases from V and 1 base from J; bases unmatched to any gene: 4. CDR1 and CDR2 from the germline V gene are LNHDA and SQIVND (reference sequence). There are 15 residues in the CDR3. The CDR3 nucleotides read TGTGCCAGTACGCGACAGGGGGTGAACACCGGGGAGCTGTTTTTT. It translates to CASTRQGVNTGELFF.

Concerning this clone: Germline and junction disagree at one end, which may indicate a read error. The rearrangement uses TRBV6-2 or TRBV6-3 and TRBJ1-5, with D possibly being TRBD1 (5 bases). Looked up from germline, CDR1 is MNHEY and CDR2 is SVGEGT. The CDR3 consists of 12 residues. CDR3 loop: CASSQGQGLNVF. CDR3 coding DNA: TGTGCCAGCAGTCAAGGACAAGGATTGAACGTTTTT.

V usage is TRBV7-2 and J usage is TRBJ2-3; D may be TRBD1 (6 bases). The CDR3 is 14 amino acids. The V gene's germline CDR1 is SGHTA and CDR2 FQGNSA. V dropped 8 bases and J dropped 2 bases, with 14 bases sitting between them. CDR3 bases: TGTGCCAGCGGGTACAGGGACGTCACAGATACGCAGTATTTT. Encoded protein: CASGYRDVTDTQYF.

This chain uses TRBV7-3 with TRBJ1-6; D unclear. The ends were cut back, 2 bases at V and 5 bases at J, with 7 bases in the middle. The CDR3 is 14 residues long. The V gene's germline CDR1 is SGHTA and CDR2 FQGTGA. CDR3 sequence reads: CASSLLGDNSPLHF. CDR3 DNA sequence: TGTGCCAGCAGCTTACTCGGAGATAATTCACCCCTCCACTTT.

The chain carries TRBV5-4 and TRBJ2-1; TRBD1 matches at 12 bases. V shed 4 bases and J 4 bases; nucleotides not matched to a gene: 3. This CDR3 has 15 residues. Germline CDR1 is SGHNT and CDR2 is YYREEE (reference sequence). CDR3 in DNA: TGTGCCAGCAGCGGGGACAGGGGGCCTTACAATGAGCAGTTCTTC. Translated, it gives CASSGDRGPYNEQFF.

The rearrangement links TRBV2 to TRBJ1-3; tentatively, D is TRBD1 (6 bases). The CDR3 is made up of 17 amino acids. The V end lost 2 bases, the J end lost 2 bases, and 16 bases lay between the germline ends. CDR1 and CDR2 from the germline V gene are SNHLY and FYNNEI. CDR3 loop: CASSERGGAGTGNTIYF. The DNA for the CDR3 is TGTGCCAGCAGTGAACGGGGGGGCGCGGGAACTGGAAACACCATATATTTT.

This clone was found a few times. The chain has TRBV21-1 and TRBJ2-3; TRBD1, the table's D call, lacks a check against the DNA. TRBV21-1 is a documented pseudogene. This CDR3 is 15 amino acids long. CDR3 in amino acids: CASSNLTGGIDTQYF. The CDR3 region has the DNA TGTGCCAGCAGCAACCTGACAGGGGGCATAGATACGCAGTATTTT.

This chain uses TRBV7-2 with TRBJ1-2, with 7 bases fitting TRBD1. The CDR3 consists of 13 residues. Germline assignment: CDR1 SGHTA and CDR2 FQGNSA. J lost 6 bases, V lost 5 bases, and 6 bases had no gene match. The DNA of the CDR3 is TGTGCCAGCAGCGAGCCGGGGACAGATGGCTACACCTTC. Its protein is CASSEPGTDGYTF.

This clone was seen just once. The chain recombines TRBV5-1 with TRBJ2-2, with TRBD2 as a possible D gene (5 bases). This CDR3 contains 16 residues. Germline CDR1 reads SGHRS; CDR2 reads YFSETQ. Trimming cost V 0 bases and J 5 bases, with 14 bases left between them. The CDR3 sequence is CASSLGGSLTTGELFF. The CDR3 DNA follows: TGCGCCAGCAGCTTGGGAGGGTCGTTAACAACCGGGGAGCTGTTTTTT.

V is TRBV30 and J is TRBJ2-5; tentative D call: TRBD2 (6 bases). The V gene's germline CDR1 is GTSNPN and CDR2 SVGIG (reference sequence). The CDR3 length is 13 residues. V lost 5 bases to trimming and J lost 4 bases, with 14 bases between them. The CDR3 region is CAWGRTGVETQYF. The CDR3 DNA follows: TGTGCCTGGGGGAGGACGGGAGTAGAGACCCAGTACTTC.

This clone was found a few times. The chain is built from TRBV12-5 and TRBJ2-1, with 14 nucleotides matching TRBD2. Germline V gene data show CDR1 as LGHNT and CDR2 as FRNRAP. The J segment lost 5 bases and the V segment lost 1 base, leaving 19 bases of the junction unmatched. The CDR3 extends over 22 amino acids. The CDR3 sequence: CASGLAPLTSGRVRGTHNEQFF. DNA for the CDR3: TGTGCTAGTGGTTTGGCACCCCTGACTAGCGGGAGGGTCCGGGGGACTCACAATGAGCAGTTCTTC. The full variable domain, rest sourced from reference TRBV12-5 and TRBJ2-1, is DARVTQTPRHKVTEMGQEVTMRCQPILGHNTVFWYRQTMMQGLELLAYFRNRAPLDDSGMPKDRFSAEMPDATLATLKIQPSEPRDSAVYFCASGLAPLTSGRVRGTHNEQFFGPGTRLTVL.

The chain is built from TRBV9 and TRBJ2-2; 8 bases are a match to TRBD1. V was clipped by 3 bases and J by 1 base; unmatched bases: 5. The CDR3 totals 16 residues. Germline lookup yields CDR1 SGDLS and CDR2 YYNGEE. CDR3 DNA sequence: TGTGCCAGCAGCGGACCCGGGACAGGGAACACCGGGGAGCTGTTTTTT. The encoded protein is CASSGPGTGNTGELFF.

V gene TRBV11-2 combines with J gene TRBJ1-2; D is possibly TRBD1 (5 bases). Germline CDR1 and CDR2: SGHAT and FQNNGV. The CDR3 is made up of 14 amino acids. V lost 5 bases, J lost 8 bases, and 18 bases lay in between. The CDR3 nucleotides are TGTGCCAGCAGCAGGAGTCAGGGTTTCGAGGGCTACACCTTC. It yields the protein CASSRSQGFEGYTF.

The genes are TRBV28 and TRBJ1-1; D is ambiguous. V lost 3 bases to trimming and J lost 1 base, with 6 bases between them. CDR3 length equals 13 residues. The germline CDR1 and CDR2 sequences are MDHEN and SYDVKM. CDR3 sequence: CASSFTGNTEAFF. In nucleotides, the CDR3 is TGTGCCAGCAGTTTTACCGGGAACACTGAAGCTTTCTTT.

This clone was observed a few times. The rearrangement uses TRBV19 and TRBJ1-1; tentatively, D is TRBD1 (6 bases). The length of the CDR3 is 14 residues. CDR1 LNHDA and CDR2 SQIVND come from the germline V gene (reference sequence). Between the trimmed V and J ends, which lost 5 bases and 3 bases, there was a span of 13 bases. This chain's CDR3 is CASSPRGTYTEAFF. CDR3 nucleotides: TGTGCCAGTAGTCCCAGGGGTACGTACACTGAAGCTTTCTTT.